The rows below give T cell receptor beta chains drawn from one sample of a study of blood T cell repertoires in COVID-19. Repertoires were generated with immunoSEQ multiplex PCR, while TCRdb's copy carries only in-frame clones and drops some. This table has 450,000 to 500,000 clones, 70% to 90% appearing once. The specimen sequenced was PBMCs or T cells enriched from blood (not recorded which). Receptor source: a woman aged 55-69 years who had recovered from COVID-19. Each CDR3 is given without its conserved first and last residue. The order of the fields is V gene, CDR3 protein.

TRBV5-1,ASSTGSAASGNTIY
TRBV11-3,ASSLEGTLYTGELF
TRBV6-1,ASSEGQPATNEKLF
TRBV7-2,ASSLAGQSNQPQH
TRBV5-5,ASSLGQGHSYGYT
TRBV27,ASSGMQGTGANVLT
TRBV3-1/TRBV3-2,ASSQRGDIEQF
TRBV12-5,ASGLGDGRVEKLF
TRBV24-1,ATSDLKGQGGNEQF
TRBV6-5,ASSYSDRGDQPQH